A selection of T cell receptor beta chains follows, all from one sample in a study of blood T cell repertoires in COVID-19. Measured with immunoSEQ multiplex PCR; TCRdb has only the in-frame clones, and not every one. The sample lists about 150,000 clones, 80% to 90% occurring once. The sample comprised peripheral blood. These receptor sequences come from a woman aged 40-49 years with acute or convalescent COVID-19. The CDR3 runs from the conserved cysteine through the conserved F or W. Fields, in order: J gene, V gene, CDR3 length, D gene, clone size, CDR3 DNA, CDR3 protein. A D gene is named only where the DNA matches it firmly. Some rows mark clone size as missing; the rest say once, few, many or name a class of expanded clone.

TRBJ2-1,TRBV2,15,TRBD1,-,TGTGTCTTTACTGGGGACAGGGGGAATCTGAATGAGCAGTTCTTC,CVFTGDRGNLNEQFF
TRBJ2-3,TRBV9,15,TRBD2,-,TGTGCCAGCAAGGCACAGTCCTGGGAGGGTGATACGCAGTATTTT,CASKAQSWEGDTQYF
TRBJ2-7,TRBV4-2,17,-,-,TGTGCCAGCAGCCAAGATACCTCCCGAGCCTCTCACTACGAGCAGTACTTC,CASSQDTSRASHYEQYF
TRBJ2-2,TRBV18,15,-,-,TGTGCCAGCTCAGGGGCAGGGCCGACCACCGGGGAGCTGTTTTTT,CASSGAGPTTGELFF
TRBJ2-3,TRBV5-1,15,TRBD2,-,TGCGCCAGCAGCTTGTTGACTAGCGGGGCAGATACGCAGTATTTT,CASSLLTSGADTQYF
TRBJ2-3,TRBV6-5,15,TRBD2,once,TGTGCCAGCAGTTCCAAGCGGGGGGGCACAGATACGCAGTATTTT,CASSSKRGGTDTQYF
TRBJ2-1,TRBV3-1/TRBV3-2,16,TRBD2,-,TGTGCCAGCAGTTTCGGAGCGGGGATTGTGGTAAATGAGCAGTTCTTC,CASSFGAGIVVNEQFF
TRBJ1-1,TRBV28,11,-,few,TGTGCCAGCGAGGCGAACACTGAAGCTTTCTTT,CASEANTEAFF
TRBJ1-2,TRBV7-2,18,TRBD1,-,TGTGCCAGCAGCTTCCCGGGACAGGGGTCTCTCGGGGACTATGGCTACACCTTC,CASSFPGQGSLGDYGYTF
TRBJ2-1,TRBV9,15,TRBD2,-,TGTGCCAGCAGCGTAGCGGTTAATAGCGGGAACGAGCAGTTCTTC,CASSVAVNSGNEQFF
TRBJ2-3,TRBV3-1/TRBV3-2,15,-,few,TGTGCCAGCAGCCAGGACCCGGACAACACAGATACGCAGTATTTT,CASSQDPDNTDTQYF
TRBJ1-2,TRBV5-1,13,TRBD1,-,TGCGCCAGCAGCGAGGGACAGGGGAGTGGCTACACCTTC,CASSEGQGSGYTF
TRBJ2-2,TRBV3-1/TRBV3-2,17,-,-,TGTGCCAGCAGCCAGAAGAGTACTAGCAGAAACACCGGGGAGCTGTTTTTT,CASSQKSTSRNTGELFF
TRBJ2-3,TRBV2,16,TRBD1,-,TGTGCCAGCAGCGCCGACAGGGGGCTTAGTACAGATACGCAGTATTTT,CASSADRGLSTDTQYF
TRBJ2-5,TRBV15,16,TRBD1,-,TGTGCCACCAGGAAGCCTTTACAGGGGGCAGGGGAGACCCAGTACTTC,CATRKPLQGAGETQYF
TRBJ1-5,TRBV6-6,14,-,-,TGTGCCAGCAGTTACTCTGAAAGGGGTCAGCCCCAGCATTTT,CASSYSERGQPQHF
TRBJ1-2,TRBV27,13,-,-,TGTGCCAGCAGTCAACCGGGGGGGGGTGGCTACACCTTC,CASSQPGGGGYTF
TRBJ2-7,TRBV6-5,15,-,-,TGTGCCAGCAGTTACTCTGGGCCGATTAACTACGAGCAGTACTTC,CASSYSGPINYEQYF
TRBJ2-5,TRBV6-1,15,-,-,TGTGCCAGCAGTGAAGGAAGGGGCAGACAAGAGACCCAGTACTTC,CASSEGRGRQETQYF
TRBJ2-1,TRBV20-1,14,-,-,TGCAGTGCTAGTTTAGGGAGCTCCTACAATGAGCAGTTCTTC,CSASLGSSYNEQFF
TRBJ1-2,TRBV4-2,15,-,-,TGTGCCAGCAGCCAAGATCCCCAGGGTAACTATGGCTACACCTTC,CASSQDPQGNYGYTF
TRBJ2-3,TRBV3-1/TRBV3-2,18,TRBD2,-,TGTGCCAGCAGCCACCCCCCGGAGTTAGGTAGCGGGAGTGATACGCAGTATTTT,CASSHPPELGSGSDTQYF
TRBJ2-3,TRBV6-4,15,TRBD2,-,TGTGCCAGCAGGGGGACGGGACTAGCGGGAGATACGCAGTATTTT,CASRGTGLAGDTQYF
TRBJ2-1,TRBV11-2,14,TRBD1,-,TGTGCCAGCAGCTCCGGGACAGGCTACAATGAGCAGTTCTTC,CASSSGTGYNEQFF
TRBJ1-6,TRBV28,15,-,-,TGTGCCAGCAGCCTCAGGACGGGGGGGAATTCACCCCTCCACTTT,CASSLRTGGNSPLHF
TRBJ2-4,TRBV28,16,TRBD1,-,TGTGCCAGCAGTCGTACAGGGGGCTTCGGCAAAAACATTCAGTACTTC,CASSRTGGFGKNIQYF
TRBJ1-5,TRBV15,16,-,-,TGTGCCACCAGCGAGAGGCAGTCAGGGAGCAATCAGCCCCAGCATTTT,CATSERQSGSNQPQHF
TRBJ2-1,TRBV5-4,15,-,-,TGTGCCAGCAGCCCTCTCGCAGGGATGGACAATGAGCAGTTCTTC,CASSPLAGMDNEQFF
TRBJ2-3,TRBV6-5,16,TRBD2,-,TGTGCCAGCAGTTACGGGAGACTAGCGGTTACAGATACGCAGTATTTT,CASSYGRLAVTDTQYF
TRBJ1-2,TRBV5-4,13,-,-,TGTGCCACCCCTGGAGGGGGGGACTATGGCTACACCTTC,CATPGGGDYGYTF
TRBJ1-5,TRBV27,16,TRBD1,-,TGTGCCAGCAGTTTATCGGGACAGATTAGCAATCAGCCCCAGCATTTT,CASSLSGQISNQPQHF
TRBJ2-3,TRBV19,15,-,-,TGTGCCAGTAGTATAGACCAGGGGCGAGCAGATACGCAGTATTTT,CASSIDQGRADTQYF